A single T cell receptor (beta chain) is shown here with its context. Antigen unknown. Germline trimming cut 5 bases from V and 2 bases from J; bases unmatched to any gene: 8. The CDR3 is 16 amino acids. Germline V gene data show CDR1 as SGHTA and CDR2 as FQGNSA. This specimen belongs to a study of PD-1 blockade in classical Hodgkin lymphoma. Study as a whole: Intravenous infusions of nivolumab 3 mg/kg reached patients every 2 weeks. Notes on the study in general: By C4D1, CD4+ diversity increased significantly, especially in complete responders. Complete responders had baseline diversity similar to newly diagnosed patients. Patients who initiated nivolumab within 1 year of ASCT were excluded.

Relapse after autologous stem cell transplantation occurred in every patient, and brentuximab vedotin exposure varied. Clones were read by immunoSEQ multiplex PCR, and TCRdb kept only the in-frame ones, dropping some. This sample has about 36,000 clones, with roughly three quarters found just once. The V call is TRBV7-2, the J call TRBJ2-2, with TRBD1 identical over 7 bases. This specimen consisted of peripheral blood mononuclear cells (PBMCs), obtained before the second cycle of nivolumab. The sequence derives from a human donor with classical Hodgkin lymphoma. The CDR3 is CASSPRTGVNTGELFF. CDR3 coding DNA: TGTGCCAGCAGCCCGCGGACAGGCGTCAACACCGGGGAGCTGTTTTTT.